The 4 T cell receptor beta chains listed next were all sequenced from one sample in a study of glioma-infiltrating T cells. TCR alpha and beta CDR3 regions were amplified from RNA using iRepertoire nested multiplex PCR. TCRdb re-analysed the multiplex PCR reads in MiXCR, keeping a single row per CDR3 protein. The sample has around 190,000 distinct CDR3 sequences, about 40% seen once. The sequencing input was glioma tissue, nonneoplastic brain tissue, or PBMCs (not recorded which). These receptors all stem from a human donor with low-grade glioma or glioblastoma, undergoing nonglioma brain surgery, or in good health (not recorded which).

Concerning this clonotype itself: This CDR3 is missing its conserved last phenylalanine or tryptophan, likely due to a read error. The chain is built from TRBV2 and TRBJ1-2, with 10 bases lining up with TRBD1. With V trimmed by 6 bases and J by 4 bases, 5 bases remained unmatched. The length of the CDR3 is 14 residues. Germline CDR1 reads SNHLY; CDR2 reads FYNNEI. CDR3 region: CASRDRGSSYGYTL. The DNA of the CDR3 is TGTGCCAGCAGGGACAGGGGGAGCTCCTATGGCTACACCTTG.

Worth noting for this clonotype: This may be a read error, as it is one base from a much larger clone. This chain connects TRBV2 to TRBJ1-5; D uncertain. CDR3 length equals 12 residues. Per the germline V gene, CDR1 is SNHLY and CDR2 is FYNNEI. The CDR3 DNA reads TGTGCCAGCAGTGGGGAAAATCATCCCCAGCATTTT. Translating it yields CASSGENHPQHF.

This clonotype was found a few times. An end of the junction differs from the germline gene, which may be a read error. The rearrangement uses TRBV24-1 and TRBJ2-3, with D possibly being TRBD1 or TRBD2 (5 bases each). CDR1 is KGHDR and CDR2 is SFDVKD in the germline V gene. CDR3 length: 14 amino acids. CDR3 sequence: CATSDKRGTDTQYF. CDR3 nucleotides: TGTGCCACCAGTGATAAGAGGGGCACGGATACGCAGTATTTT.

This CDR3 is CASSPSGTKETQFF. In DNA form, the CDR3 reads TGTGCCAGCAGTCCATCCGGGACTAAAGAGACCCAGTTCTTC. This rearrangement joins TRBV6-5 to TRBJ2-1; TRBD2 aligns across 7 bases. Looked up from germline, CDR1 is MNHEY and CDR2 is SVGAGI. V lost 5 bases to trimming and J lost 13 bases; unmatched junction nucleotides: 14. The CDR3 consists of 14 residues.